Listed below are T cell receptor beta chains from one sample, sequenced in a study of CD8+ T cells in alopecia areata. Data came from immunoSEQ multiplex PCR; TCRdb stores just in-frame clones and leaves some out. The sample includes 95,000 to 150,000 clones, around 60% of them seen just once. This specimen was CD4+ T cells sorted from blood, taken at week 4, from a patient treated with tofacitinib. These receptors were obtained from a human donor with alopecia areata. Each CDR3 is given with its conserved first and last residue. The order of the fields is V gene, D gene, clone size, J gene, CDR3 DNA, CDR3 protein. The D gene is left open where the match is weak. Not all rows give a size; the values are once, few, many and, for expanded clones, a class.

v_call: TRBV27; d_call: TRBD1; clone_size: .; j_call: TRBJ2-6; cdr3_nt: TGTGCCAGCAGGCCGACAGGGGTGCTTTTCTCTGGGGCCAACGTCCTGACTTTC; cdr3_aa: CASRPTGVLFSGANVLTF
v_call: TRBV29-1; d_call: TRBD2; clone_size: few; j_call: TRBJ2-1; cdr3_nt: TGCAGCTCTGTAGGCGGGGGGATGGTAGGTGAGCAGTTCTTC; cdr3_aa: CSSVGGGMVGEQFF
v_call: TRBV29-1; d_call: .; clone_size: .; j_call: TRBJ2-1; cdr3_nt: TGCAGCGTTGCGAGGGGGGGCGCCTACAATGAGCAGTTCTTC; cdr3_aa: CSVARGGAYNEQFF
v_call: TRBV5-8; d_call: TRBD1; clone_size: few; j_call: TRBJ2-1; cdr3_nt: TGTGCCAGCAGCTTGGACAGGGGCAAACACAATGAGCAGTTCTTC; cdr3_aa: CASSLDRGKHNEQFF
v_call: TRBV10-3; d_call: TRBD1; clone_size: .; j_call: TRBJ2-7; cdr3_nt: TGTGCCATCAGTGAGGGGACAGGGCGCTCGGGCGAGCAGTACTTC; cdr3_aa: CAISEGTGRSGEQYF
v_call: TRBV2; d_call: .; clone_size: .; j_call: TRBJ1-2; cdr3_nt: TGTGCCAGCAGGGAACAGGGTGGCTATGGCTACACCTTC; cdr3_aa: CASREQGGYGYTF
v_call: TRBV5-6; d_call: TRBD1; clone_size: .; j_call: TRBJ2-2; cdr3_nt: TGTGCCAGCACCTGGAGGACAGGCACCGGGGAGCTGTTTTTT; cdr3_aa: CASTWRTGTGELFF
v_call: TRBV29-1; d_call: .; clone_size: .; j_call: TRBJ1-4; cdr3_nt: TGCAGCGTTGATGGGGGAAATGAAAAACTGTTTTTT; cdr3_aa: CSVDGGNEKLFF
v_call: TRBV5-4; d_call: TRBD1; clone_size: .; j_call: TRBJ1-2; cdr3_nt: TGTGCCAGCAGCTTTCTCGCCGGGACAGGGGTCTACGGCTACACCTTC; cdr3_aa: CASSFLAGTGVYGYTF
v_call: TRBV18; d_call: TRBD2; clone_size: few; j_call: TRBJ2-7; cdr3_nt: TGTGCCAGCTCACCAAGGTCTAGCGGAGTAACCTACGAGCAGTACTTC; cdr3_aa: CASSPRSSGVTYEQYF
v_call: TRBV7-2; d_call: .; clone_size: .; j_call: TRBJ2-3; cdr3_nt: TGTGCCAGCAGCTTAGCGTCCGGGACCTGGCCCCCAGATACGCAGTATTTT; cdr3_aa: CASSLASGTWPPDTQYF
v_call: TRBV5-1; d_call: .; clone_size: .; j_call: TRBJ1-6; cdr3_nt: TGCGCCAGCAGCTTGAGTAAGGGGGTGGCTAATTCACCCCTCCACTTT; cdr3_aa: CASSLSKGVANSPLHF
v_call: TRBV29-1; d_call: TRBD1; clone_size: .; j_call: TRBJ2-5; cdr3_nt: TGCAGCGCCGTGGTGGACAGGGTCCAAGAGACCCAGTACTTC; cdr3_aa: CSAVVDRVQETQYF
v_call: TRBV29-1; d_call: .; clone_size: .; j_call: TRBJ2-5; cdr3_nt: TGCAGCGTTAGCTGGAGACAAGAGACCCAGTACTTC; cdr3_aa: CSVSWRQETQYF
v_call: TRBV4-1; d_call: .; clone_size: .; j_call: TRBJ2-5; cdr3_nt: TGCGCCAGCAGCAAGATCAGGAAAGAGACCCAGTACTTC; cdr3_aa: CASSKIRKETQYF
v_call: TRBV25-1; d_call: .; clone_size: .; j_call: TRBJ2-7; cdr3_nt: TGTGCCAGCAGTGAGGGCCGGGGCGGACAGAGTTTTTCCTACGAGCAGTACTTC; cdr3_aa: CASSEGRGGQSFSYEQYF
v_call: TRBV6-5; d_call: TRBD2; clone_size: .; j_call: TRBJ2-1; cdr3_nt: TGTGCCAGCAGTTCGACTAGCGGGGAGCAGTTCTTC; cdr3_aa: CASSSTSGEQFF
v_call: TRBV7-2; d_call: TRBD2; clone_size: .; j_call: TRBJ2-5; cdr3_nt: TGTGCCAGCAGCAGACGTCTAGCGGGGGGTCGGGAGACCCAGTACTTC; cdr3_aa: CASSRRLAGGRETQYF
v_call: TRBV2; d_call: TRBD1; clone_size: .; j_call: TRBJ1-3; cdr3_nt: TGTGCCAGCACCAGAACCGGGACAGGTGCCGCCGATTCTGGAAACACCATATATTTT; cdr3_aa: CASTRTGTGAADSGNTIYF
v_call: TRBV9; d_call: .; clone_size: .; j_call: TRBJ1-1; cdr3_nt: TGTGCCAGCAGCCCCGAGGTGGGTGGGGCTGAAGCTTTCTTT; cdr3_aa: CASSPEVGGAEAFF
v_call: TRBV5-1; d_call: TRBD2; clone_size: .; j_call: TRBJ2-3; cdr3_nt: TGCGCCAGCAGCATTGGGACTAGCGGGAGAGCAGATACGCAGTATTTT; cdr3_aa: CASSIGTSGRADTQYF
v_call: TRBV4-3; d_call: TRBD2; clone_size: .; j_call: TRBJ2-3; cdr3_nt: TGCGCCAGCAGCCAAGAAAAACGACTAGCGGGGGCAGATACGCAGTATTTT; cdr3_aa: CASSQEKRLAGADTQYF
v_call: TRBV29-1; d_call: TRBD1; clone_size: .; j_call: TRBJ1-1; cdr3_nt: TGCAGCGTTGACCCGACAGGGGGAAACACTGAAGCTTTCTTT; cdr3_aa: CSVDPTGGNTEAFF
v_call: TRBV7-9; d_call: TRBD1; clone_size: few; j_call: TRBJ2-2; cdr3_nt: TGTGCCAGCACCGGGACAGCGAACACCGGGGAGCTGTTTTTT; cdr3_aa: CASTGTANTGELFF
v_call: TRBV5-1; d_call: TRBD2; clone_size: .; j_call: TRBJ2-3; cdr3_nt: TGCGCCAGCAGCTTTGGACTAGCGGGAGTTGGAGATACGCAGTATTTT; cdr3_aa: CASSFGLAGVGDTQYF
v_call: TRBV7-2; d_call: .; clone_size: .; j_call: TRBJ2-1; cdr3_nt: TGTGCCAGCAGCTTAGCGCGGGCCCGGGTCAATTACAATGAGCAGTTCTTC; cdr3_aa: CASSLARARVNYNEQFF
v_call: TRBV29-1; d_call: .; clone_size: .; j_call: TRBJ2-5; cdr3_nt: TGCAGCCCCAAGCCCCCGGGTTATCGAGAGACCCAGTACTTC; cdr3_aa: CSPKPPGYRETQYF
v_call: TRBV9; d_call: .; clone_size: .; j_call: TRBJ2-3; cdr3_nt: TGTGCCAGCAGCCCCGGCACAGATACGCAGTATTTT; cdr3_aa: CASSPGTDTQYF
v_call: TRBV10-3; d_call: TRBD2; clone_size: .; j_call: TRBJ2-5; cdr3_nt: TGTGCCACCGGGAGGTCCCCCCCAGAGACCCAGTACTTC; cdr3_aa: CATGRSPPETQYF
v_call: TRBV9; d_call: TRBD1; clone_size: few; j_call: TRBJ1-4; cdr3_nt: TGTGCCAGCACCAAGGACAGGATGGGACAACTGTTTTTT; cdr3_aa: CASTKDRMGQLFF
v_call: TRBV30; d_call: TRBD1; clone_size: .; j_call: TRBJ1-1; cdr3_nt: TGTGCCTGGAGTGTACGGGGACTACAGGGGGCTGGGGCTGAAGCTTTCTTT; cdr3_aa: CAWSVRGLQGAGAEAFF
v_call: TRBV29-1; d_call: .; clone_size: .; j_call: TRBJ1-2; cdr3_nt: TGCAGCGCCGGGGACGATAACTATGGCTACACCTTC; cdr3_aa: CSAGDDNYGYTF
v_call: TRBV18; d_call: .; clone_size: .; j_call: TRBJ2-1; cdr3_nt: TGTGCCAGCTCACCTAGGGGGGAGCAGTTCTTC; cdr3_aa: CASSPRGEQFF
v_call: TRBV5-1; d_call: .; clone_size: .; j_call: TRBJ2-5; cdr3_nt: TGCGCCAGCAGCAGCGAAGGGACCCAGTACTTC; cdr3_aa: CASSSEGTQYF
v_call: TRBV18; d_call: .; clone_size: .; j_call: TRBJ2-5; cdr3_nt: TGTGCCAGCTCACCAATCCCCCAAGAGACCCAGTACTTC; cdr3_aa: CASSPIPQETQYF
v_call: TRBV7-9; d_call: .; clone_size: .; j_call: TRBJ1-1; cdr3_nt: TGTGCCAGCAGCTTAGATTACGGCGTGAACACTGAAGCTTTCTTT; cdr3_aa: CASSLDYGVNTEAFF
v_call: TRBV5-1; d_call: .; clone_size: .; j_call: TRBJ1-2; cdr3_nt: TGCGCCAGCAGCTTACAGAGAAACTATGGCTACACCTTC; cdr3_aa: CASSLQRNYGYTF
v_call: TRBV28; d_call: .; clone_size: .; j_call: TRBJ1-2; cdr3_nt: TGTGCCAGCAGTTTAATAGGCCTCTATGGCTACACCTTC; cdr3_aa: CASSLIGLYGYTF
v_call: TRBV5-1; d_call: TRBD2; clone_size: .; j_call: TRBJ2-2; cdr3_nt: TGCGCCAGCAGCGACTCACCCGGACTAGCGGGAGGGAGATTCGGGGAGCTGTTTTTT; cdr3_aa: CASSDSPGLAGGRFGELFF
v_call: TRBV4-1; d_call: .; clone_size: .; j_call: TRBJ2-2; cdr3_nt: TGCGCCAGCAGCCTGGACGGGAACACCGGGGAGCTGTTTTTT; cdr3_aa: CASSLDGNTGELFF
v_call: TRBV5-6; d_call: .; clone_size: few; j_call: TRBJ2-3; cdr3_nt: TGTGCCAGCAGCGGAAGGGGATCAGATACGCAGTATTTT; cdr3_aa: CASSGRGSDTQYF
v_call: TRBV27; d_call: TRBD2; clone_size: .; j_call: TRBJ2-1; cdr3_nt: TGTGCCAGCAGCGTAGGGGGACTAGCGGGACCAAACTCCTACAATGAGCAGTTCTTC; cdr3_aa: CASSVGGLAGPNSYNEQFF
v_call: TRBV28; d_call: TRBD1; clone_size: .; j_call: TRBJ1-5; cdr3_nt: TGTGCCAGCAGTAGCCCGGGACAGGGAGGAAACAATCAGCCCCAGCATTTT; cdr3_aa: CASSSPGQGGNNQPQHF
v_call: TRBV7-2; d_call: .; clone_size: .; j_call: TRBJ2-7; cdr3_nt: TGTGCCAGCAGCTTAGATATCGGGGGAACTCCCTACGAGCAGTACTTC; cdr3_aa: CASSLDIGGTPYEQYF
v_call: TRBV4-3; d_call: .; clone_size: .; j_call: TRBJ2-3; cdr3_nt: TGCGCCAGCAGCCAAGAGTCGATCACAGATACGCAGTATTTT; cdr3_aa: CASSQESITDTQYF
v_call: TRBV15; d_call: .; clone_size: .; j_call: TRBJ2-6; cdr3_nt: TGTGCCACCAGCAGAGGAGTCGGGACTGGGGCCAACGTCCTGACTTTC; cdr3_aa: CATSRGVGTGANVLTF
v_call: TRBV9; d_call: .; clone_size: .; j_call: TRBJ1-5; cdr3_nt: TGTGCCAGCAGCGCTAATAACAGGGATCAGCCCCAGCATTTT; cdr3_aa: CASSANNRDQPQHF
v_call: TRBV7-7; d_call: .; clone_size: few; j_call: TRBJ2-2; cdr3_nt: TGTGCCAGCAGCCGGGAATCCGGGGAGCTGTTTTTT; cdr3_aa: CASSRESGELFF
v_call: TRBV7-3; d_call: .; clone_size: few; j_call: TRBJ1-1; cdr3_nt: TGTGCCAGCAGCTTATTAGGTCGGGCTGAAGCTTTCTTT; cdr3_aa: CASSLLGRAEAFF
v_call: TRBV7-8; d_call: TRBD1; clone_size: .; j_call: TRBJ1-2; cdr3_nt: TGTGCCAGCAGCTTATTCGGACAGGCAATAGCTAACTATGGCTACACCTTC; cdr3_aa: CASSLFGQAIANYGYTF
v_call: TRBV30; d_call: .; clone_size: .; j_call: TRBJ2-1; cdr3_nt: TGTGCCTGGGCAGGTAGCGCAAGGGATGAGCAGTTCTTC; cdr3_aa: CAWAGSARDEQFF
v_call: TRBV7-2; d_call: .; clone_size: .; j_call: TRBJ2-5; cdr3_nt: TGTGCCAGCAGCTCCTCATTGCTACAAGAGACCCAGTACTTC; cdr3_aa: CASSSSLLQETQYF
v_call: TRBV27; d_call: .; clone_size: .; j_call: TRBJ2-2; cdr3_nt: TGTGCCAGCAGTTTTAGGGGCACCGGGGAGCTGTTTTTT; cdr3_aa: CASSFRGTGELFF
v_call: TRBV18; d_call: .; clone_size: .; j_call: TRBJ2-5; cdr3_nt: TGTGCCAGCCCTGGGCAAGAGACCCAGTACTTC; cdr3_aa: CASPGQETQYF